This paragraph reports one T cell receptor (beta chain). Its antigen is still unknown. Treatment of the sample: roughly 10-day PBMC culture with coronavirus spike peptide pools or control peptides (ViraFEST assay). Antigen-specific T cells were expanded with peptide pools by ViraFEST, and TCRs were then sequenced. IL-2 at roughly 10 IU/ml and peptide pools at 9 to 10 ug/ml were added to PBMCs cultured at about 2 million per well. The sample is drawn from a study of vaccination and CD4 T cells after COVID-19. At the level of the study: Median draw time for post-COVID samples was more than 80 days post-diagnosis (range 35 to 161). General study findings and limits: The rise in median SARS-CoV-2-reactive clonotypes, from around 20 to 38, was not significant.

Germline V gives CDR1 SGHAT, CDR2 FQNNGV. The CDR3 extends over 15 amino acids. V was cut by 2 bases and J by 5 bases, with 12 bases left in between. Oncomine TCR Beta short-read sequencing was applied to DNA from cultured CD4+ T cells. Each CDR3 protein is one row after TCRdb ran MiXCR on the PCR reads. Of fewer than 10,000 distinct CDR3 sequences listed, 64% are singletons. The origin of this receptor is a human donor who had recovered from COVID-19. The sequenced material came from CD4+ T cells from blood, cultured in vitro. The J gene is TRBJ2-2, the V gene TRBV11-2, with a tentative D call TRBD2 (5 bases). The CDR3 DNA sequence: TGTGCCAGCAGCTTAATCCGGGGTTGGACCGGGGAGCTGTTTTTT. As protein: CASSLIRGWTGELFF.